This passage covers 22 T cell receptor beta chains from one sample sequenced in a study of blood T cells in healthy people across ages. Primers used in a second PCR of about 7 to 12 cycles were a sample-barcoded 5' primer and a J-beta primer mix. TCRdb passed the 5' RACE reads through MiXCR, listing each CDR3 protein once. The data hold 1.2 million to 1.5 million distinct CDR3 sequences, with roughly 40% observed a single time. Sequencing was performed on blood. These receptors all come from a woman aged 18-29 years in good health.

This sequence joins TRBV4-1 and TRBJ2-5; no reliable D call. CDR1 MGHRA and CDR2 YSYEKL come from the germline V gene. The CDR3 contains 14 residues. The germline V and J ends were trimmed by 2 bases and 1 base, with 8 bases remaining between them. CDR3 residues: CASSQLQIQETQYF. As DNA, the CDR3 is TGCGCCAGCAGCCAACTACAGATCCAAGAGACCCAGTACTTC.

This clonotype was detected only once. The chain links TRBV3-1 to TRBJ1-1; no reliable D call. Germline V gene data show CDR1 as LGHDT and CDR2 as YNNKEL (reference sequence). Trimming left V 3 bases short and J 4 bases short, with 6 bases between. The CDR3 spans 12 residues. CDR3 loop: CASSHHGTEAFF. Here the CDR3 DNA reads TGTGCCAGCAGCCATCACGGCACTGAAGCTTTCTTT.

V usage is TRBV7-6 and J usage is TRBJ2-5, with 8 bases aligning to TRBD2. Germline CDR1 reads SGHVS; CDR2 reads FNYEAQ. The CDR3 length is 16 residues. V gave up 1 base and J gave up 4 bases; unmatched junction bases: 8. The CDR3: CASSLDWRGEGETQYF. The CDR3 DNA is TGTGCCAGCAGCTTAGATTGGCGGGGGGAAGGAGAGACCCAGTACTTC.

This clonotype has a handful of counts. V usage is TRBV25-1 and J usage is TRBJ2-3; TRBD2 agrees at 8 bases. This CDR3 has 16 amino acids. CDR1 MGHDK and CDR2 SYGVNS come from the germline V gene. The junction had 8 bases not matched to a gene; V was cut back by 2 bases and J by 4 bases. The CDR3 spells CASSEPGRGSSDTQYF. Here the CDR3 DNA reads TGTGCCAGCAGTGAACCCGGGAGGGGTAGCTCAGATACGCAGTATTTT. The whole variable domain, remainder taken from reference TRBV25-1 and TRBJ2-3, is EADIYQTPRYLVIGTGKKITLECSQTMGHDKMYWYQQDPGMELHLIHYSYGVNSTEKGDLSSESTVSRIRTEHFPLTLESARPSHTSQYLCASSEPGRGSSDTQYFGPGTRLTVL.

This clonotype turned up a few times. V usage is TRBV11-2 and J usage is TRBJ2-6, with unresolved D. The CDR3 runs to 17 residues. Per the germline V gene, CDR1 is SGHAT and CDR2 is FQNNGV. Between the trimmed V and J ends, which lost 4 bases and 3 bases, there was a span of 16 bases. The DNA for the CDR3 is TGTGCCAGCAGCTCACTAACTTCGAGCGTTGGGGCCAACGTCCTGACTTTC. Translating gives CASSSLTSSVGANVLTF.

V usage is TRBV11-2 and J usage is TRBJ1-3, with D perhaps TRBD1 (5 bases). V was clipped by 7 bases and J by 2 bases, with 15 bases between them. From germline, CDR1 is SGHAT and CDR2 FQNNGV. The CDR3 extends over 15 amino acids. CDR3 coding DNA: TGTGCCAGCACCCGCGGGGGACTAGCTGGAAACACCATATATTTT. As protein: CASTRGGLAGNTIYF.

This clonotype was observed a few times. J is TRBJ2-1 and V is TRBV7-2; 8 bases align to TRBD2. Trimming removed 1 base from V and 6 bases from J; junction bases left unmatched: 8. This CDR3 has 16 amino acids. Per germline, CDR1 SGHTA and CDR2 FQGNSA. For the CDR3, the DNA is TGTGCCAGCAGCTTAGGAGCGGGAGTCGCGGTCAATGAGCAGTTCTTC. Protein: CASSLGAGVAVNEQFF.

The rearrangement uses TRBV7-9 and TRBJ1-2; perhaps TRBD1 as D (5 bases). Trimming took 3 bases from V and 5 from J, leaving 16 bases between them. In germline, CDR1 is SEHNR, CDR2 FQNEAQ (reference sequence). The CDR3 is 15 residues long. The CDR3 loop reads CASSFSDSHLYGYTF. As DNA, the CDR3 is TGTGCCAGCAGCTTCTCAGACAGCCATCTGTATGGCTACACCTTC.

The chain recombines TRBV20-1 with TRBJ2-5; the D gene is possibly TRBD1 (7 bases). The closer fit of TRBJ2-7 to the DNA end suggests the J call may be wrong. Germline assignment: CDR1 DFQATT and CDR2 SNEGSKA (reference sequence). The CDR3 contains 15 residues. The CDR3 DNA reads TGCAGTGCTAGACTCAGACAGGGACTTTTACGCGAGCAGTACTTC. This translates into CSARLRQGLLREQYF.

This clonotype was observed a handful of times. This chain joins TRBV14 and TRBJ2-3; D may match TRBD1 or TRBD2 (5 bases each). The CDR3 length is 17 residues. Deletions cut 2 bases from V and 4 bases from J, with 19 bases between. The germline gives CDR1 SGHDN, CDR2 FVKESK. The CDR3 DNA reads TGTGCCAGCAGCCAACCTACATCCGGGACCTTCGCAGATACGCAGTATTTT. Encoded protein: CASSQPTSGTFADTQYF.

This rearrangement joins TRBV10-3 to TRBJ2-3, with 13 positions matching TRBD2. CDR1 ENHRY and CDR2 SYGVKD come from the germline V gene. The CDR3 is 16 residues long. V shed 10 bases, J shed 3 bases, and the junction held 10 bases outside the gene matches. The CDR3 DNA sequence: TGTGCCACCCAAACCACTAGCGGGAGGGGAACAGATACGCAGTATTTT. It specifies CATQTTSGRGTDTQYF.

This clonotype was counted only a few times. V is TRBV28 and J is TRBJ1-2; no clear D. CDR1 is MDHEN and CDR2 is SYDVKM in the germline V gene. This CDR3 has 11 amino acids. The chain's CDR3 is CGAGPSYGYTF. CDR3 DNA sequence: TGTGGTGCTGGGCCGTCCTATGGCTACACCTTC.

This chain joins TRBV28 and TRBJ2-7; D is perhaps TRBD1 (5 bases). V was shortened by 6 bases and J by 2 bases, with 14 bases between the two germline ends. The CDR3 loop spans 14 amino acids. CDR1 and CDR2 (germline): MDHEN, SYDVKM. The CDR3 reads CASSRTDTAYEQYF. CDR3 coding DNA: TGTGCCAGCAGCCGTACGGACACGGCCTACGAGCAGTACTTC.

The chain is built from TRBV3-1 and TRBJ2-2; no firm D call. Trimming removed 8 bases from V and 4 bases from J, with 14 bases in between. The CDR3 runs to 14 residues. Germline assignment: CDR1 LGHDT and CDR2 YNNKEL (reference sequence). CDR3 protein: CASSTPRSTGELFF. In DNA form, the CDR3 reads TGTGCCAGCTCGACCCCTCGGAGCACCGGGGAGCTGTTTTTT.

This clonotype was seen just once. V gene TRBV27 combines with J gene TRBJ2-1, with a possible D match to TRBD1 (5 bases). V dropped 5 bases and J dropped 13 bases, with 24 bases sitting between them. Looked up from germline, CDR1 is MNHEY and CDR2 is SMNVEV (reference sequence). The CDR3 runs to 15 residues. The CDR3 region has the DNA TGTGCCAGCAGTCTGGCCCCCAGGGTCTCTGAGGCCCAGTTCTTC. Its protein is CASSLAPRVSEAQFF.

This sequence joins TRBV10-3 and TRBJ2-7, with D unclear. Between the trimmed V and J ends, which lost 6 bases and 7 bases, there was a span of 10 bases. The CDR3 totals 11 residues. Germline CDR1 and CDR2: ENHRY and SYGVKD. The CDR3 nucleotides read TGTGCCATCAGGGCCGATTGGGAGCAGTACTTC. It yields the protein CAIRADWEQYF.

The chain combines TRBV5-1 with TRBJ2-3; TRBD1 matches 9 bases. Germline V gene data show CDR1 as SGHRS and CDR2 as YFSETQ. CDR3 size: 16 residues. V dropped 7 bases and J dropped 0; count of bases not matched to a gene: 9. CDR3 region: CASGLWTGASTDTQYF. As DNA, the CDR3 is TGCGCCAGCGGCCTATGGACAGGGGCTAGCACAGATACGCAGTATTTT. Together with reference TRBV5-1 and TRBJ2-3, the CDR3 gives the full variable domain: KAGVTQTPRYLIKTRGQQVTLSCSPISGHRSVSWYQQTPGQGLQFLFEYFSETQRNKGNFPGRFSGRQFSNSRSEMNVSTLELGDSALYLCASGLWTGASTDTQYFGPGTRLTVL.

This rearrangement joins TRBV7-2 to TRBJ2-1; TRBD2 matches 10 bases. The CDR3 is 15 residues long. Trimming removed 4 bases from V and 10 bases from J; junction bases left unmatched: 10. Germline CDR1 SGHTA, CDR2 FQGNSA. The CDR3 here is CASSSGLAEAYEQFF. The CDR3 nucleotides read TGTGCCAGCAGCTCAGGACTAGCGGAGGCCTACGAGCAGTTCTTC. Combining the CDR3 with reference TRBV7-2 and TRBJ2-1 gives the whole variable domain GAGVSQSPSNKVTEKGKDVELRCDPISGHTALYWYRQSLGQGLEFLIYFQGNSAPDKSGLPSDRFSAERTGGSVSTLTIQRTQQEDSAVYLCASSSGLAEAYEQFFGPGTRLTVL.

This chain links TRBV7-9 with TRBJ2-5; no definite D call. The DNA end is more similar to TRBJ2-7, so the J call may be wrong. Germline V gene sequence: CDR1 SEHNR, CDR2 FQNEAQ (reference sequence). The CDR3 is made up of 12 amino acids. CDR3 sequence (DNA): TGTGCCAGCAGCCGAGAGTTGTACGAGCAGTACTTC. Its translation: CASSRELYEQYF.

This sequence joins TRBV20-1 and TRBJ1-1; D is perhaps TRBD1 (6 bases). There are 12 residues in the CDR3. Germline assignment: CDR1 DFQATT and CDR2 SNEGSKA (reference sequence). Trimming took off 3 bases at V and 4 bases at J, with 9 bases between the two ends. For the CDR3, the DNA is TGCAGTGCTAGGAGGACAGTCACTGAAGCTTTCTTT. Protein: CSARRTVTEAFF.

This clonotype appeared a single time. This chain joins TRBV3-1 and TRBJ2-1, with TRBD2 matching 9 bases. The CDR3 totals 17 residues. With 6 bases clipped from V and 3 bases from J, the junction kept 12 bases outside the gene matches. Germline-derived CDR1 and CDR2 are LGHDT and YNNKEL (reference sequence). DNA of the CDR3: TGTGCCAGCAGGTCAGACGGTAGCGGGGGTGGCTACAATGAGCAGTTCTTC. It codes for CASRSDGSGGGYNEQFF.

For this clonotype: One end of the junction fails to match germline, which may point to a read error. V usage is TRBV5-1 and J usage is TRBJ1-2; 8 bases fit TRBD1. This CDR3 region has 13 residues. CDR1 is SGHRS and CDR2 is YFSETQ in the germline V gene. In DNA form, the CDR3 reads TGCGCCAGCAGCACGACAGGGGATTATGGCCACACCTTC. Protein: CASSTTGDYGHTF.